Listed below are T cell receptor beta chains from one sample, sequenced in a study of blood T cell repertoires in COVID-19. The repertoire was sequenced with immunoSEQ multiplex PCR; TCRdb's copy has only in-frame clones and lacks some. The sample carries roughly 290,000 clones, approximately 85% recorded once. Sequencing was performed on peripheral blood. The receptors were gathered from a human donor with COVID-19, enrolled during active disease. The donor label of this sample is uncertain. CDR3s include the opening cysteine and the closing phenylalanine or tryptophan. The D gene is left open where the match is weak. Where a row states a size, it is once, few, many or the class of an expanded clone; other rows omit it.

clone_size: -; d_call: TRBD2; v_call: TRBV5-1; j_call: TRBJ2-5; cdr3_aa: CASSLGGSGRGETQYF; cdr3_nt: TGCGCCAGCAGCTTGGGAGGTAGCGGGAGAGGAGAGACCCAGTACTTC
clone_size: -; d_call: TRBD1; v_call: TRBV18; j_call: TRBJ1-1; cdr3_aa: CASWHAYTGASWSEAFF; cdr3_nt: TGTGCCAGCTGGCATGCCTATACAGGGGCCTCGTGGTCTGAAGCTTTCTTT
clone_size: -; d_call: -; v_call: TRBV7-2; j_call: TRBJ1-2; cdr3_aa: CASSSSRGANYGYTF; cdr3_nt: TGTGCCAGCAGCTCCAGTCGGGGGGCAAACTATGGCTACACCTTC
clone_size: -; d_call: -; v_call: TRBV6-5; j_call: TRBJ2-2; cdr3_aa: CASSLFGELFF; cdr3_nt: TGTGCCAGCAGTTTATTCGGGGAGCTGTTTTTT
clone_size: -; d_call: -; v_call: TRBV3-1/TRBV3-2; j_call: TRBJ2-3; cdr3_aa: CASSQTRGDTQYF; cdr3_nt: TGTGCCAGCAGCCAAACCAGGGGCGATACGCAGTATTTT
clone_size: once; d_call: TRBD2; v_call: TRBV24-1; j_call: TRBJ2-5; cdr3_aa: CATSDRPGLAVKETQYF; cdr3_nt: TGTGCCACCAGTGATCGGCCGGGACTAGCGGTCAAAGAGACCCAGTACTTC
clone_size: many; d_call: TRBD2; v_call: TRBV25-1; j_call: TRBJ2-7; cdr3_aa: CASSGRLAGVYEQYF; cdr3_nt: TGTGCCAGCAGTGGCCGGCTAGCGGGAGTCTACGAGCAGTACTTC
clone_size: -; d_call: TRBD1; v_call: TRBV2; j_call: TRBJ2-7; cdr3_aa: CASSVDRGEVGEQYF; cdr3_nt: TGTGCCAGCAGCGTGGACAGGGGAGAGGTAGGCGAGCAGTACTTC
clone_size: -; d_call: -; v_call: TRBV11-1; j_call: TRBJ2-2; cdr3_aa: CASKKQDPYTGELFF; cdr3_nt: TGTGCCAGCAAAAAACAGGACCCGTACACCGGGGAGCTGTTTTTT
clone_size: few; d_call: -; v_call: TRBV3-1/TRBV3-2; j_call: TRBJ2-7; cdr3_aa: CASGRYDWEQYF; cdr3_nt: TGTGCCAGCGGGAGATACGACTGGGAGCAGTACTTC
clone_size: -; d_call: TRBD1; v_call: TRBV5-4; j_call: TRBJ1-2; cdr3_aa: CASSSRGLYGYTF; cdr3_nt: TGTGCCAGCAGCTCCAGGGGGCTTTATGGCTACACCTTC
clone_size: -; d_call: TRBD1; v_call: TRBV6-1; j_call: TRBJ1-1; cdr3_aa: CASSERGTGIFNTEAFF; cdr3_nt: TGTGCCAGCAGTGAAAGGGGGACAGGCATCTTTAACACTGAAGCTTTCTTT
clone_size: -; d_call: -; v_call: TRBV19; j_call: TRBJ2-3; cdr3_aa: CASSIFDSSTDTQYF; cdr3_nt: TGTGCCAGTAGTATATTTGACAGTAGCACAGATACGCAGTATTTT
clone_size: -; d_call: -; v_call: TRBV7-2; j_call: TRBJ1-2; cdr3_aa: CASSLAQGYGYTF; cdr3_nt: TGTGCCAGCAGCTTAGCGCAGGGTTATGGCTACACCTTC
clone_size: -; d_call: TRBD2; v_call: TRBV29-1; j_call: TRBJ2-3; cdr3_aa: CSVSRLAGAADTQYF; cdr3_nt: TGCAGCGTTTCCCGACTAGCGGGAGCCGCAGATACGCAGTATTTT
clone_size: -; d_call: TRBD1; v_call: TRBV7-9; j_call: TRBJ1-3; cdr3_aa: CASSRTGGENTIYF; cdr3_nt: TGTGCCAGCAGCCGGACAGGGGGCGAAAACACCATATATTTT
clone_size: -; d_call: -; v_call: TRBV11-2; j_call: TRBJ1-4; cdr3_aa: CASSLARQVRNEKLFF; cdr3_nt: TGTGCCAGCAGCTTAGCCCGACAGGTCCGTAATGAAAAACTGTTTTTT
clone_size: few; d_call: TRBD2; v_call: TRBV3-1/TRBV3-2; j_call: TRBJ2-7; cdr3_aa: CASRPGIAGAGEQYF; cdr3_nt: TGTGCCAGCAGACCCGGAATAGCGGGAGCCGGCGAGCAGTACTTC
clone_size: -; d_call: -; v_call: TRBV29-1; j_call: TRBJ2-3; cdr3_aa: CSVGDSPSTDTQYF; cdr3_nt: TGCAGCGTTGGTGACAGCCCGAGCACAGATACGCAGTATTTT
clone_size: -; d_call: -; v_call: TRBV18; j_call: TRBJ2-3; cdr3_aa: CASSPSITDTQYF; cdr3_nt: TGTGCCAGCTCACCTTCAATCACAGATACGCAGTATTTT
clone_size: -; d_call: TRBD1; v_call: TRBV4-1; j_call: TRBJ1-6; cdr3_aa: CASSSDRQSYNSPLHF; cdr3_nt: TGCGCCAGCAGCTCGGACAGGCAGTCCTATAATTCACCCCTCCACTTT
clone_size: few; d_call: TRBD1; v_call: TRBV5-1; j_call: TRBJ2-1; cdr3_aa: CASSLGGQPYNEQFF; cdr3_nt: TGCGCCAGCAGCCTAGGGGGACAGCCCTACAATGAGCAGTTCTTC
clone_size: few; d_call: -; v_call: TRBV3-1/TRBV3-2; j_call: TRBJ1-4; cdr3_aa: CASRAGTNEKLFF; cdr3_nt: TGTGCCAGTAGAGCGGGGACTAATGAAAAACTGTTTTTT
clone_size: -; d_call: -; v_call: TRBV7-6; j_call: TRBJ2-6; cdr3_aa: CASTPKLAGVGTGANVLTF; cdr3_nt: TGTGCCAGCACTCCCAAACTGGCAGGGGTGGGCACTGGGGCCAACGTCCTGACTTTC
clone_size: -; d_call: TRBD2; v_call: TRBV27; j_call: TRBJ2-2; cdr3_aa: CASSLYIGRSTGELFF; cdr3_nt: TGTGCCAGCAGTTTATATATCGGGAGGAGCACCGGGGAGCTGTTTTTT
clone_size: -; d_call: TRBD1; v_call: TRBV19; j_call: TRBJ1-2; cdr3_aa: CASSPRTGGGYGYTF; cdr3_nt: TGTGCCAGTAGCCCTCGGACAGGGGGCGGGTATGGCTACACCTTC
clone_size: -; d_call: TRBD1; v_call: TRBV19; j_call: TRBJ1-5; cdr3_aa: CASSDTGENQPQHF; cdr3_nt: TGTGCCAGTAGCGATACAGGGGAAAATCAGCCCCAGCATTTT
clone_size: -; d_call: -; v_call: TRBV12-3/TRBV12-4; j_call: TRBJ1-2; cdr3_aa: CASSLAQEVESF; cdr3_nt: TGTGCCAGCAGTTTAGCGCAGGAGGTAGAAAGCTTC